The clone carrying this T cell receptor (beta chain) was counted ten times or more. The record originates from a study of regulatory T cells in long-lasting Graves disease. Sequencing libraries for TCR beta were prepared with iRepertoire HTBI primers and Arm-PCR of CDR3 regions. TCRdb recomputed calls from the multiplex PCR reads with MiXCR, one row per CDR3 protein. Of about 500,000 distinct CDR3 sequences listed, around 12% were seen once; the top ten hold 8.9%. The time point here: newly diagnosed GD, antithyroid drugs for less than 3 months. Scientists built the TCR library using RNA that was extracted from PBMCs. This same sample was also part of a study on T cells in Graves' hyperthyroidism and ophthalmopathy.

The TCR comes from a woman aged 30 to 39 with Graves disease. Sequenced material: peripheral blood mononuclear cells (PBMCs), taken at new diagnosis, from a patient treated with antithyroid drugs.

The CDR3 nucleotides are TGTGCCAGCAGTGCAACTAGCGGATATACCTTGAACACCGGGGAGCTGTTTTTT. It yields the protein CASSATSGYTLNTGELFF. This chain joins TRBV2 and TRBJ2-2; 8 bases agree with TRBD2. Losses at the gene ends were 4 bases for V and 1 base for J; bases not matched to a gene: 11. Germline-derived CDR1 and CDR2 are SNHLY and FYNNEI. This CDR3 is built from 18 residues. The full variable domain, with the rest looked up from reference TRBV2 and TRBJ2-2, is EPEVTQTPSHQVTQMGQEVILRCVPISNHLYFYWYRQILGQKVEFLVSFYNNEISEKSEIFDDQFSVERPDGSNFTLKIRSTKLEDSAMYFCASSATSGYTLNTGELFFGEGSRLTVL.